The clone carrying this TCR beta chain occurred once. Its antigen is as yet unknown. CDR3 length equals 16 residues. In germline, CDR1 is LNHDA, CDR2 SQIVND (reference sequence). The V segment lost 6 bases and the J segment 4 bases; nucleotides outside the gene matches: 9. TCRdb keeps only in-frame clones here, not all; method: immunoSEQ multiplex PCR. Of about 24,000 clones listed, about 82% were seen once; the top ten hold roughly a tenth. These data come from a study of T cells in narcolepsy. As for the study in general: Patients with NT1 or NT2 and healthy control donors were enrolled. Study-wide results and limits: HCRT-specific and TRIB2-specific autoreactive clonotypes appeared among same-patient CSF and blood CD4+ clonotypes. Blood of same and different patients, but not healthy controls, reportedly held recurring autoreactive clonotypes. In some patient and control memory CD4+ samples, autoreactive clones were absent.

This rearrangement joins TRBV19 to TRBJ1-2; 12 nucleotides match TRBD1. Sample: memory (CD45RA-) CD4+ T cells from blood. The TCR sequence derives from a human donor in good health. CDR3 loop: CASRLGQGARSYGYTF. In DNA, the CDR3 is TGTGCCAGTAGACTGGGACAGGGGGCTCGAAGCTATGGCTACACCTTC. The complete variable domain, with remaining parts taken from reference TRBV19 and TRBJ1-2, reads DGGITQSPKYLFRKEGQNVTLSCEQNLNHDAMYWYRQDPGQGLRLIYYSQIVNDFQKGDIAEGYSVSREKKESFPLTVTSAQKNPTAFYLCASRLGQGARSYGYTFGSGTRLTVV.